The TCR beta chain described here comes from a study of monozygotic twins with inflammatory bowel disease. Whole-study results and caveats: Part of the variability in patient repertoires may have come from differing immunosuppressive treatments. The inverse Simpson measure of TCRbeta diversity was lower in IBD patients than in healthy co-twins.

Blood samples, whole and unsorted for T cells, yielded the isolated total RNA. About this clonotype itself: Its specificity is not known.

An amount of approximately 3,800 ng of total RNA was used for each TCR library. TCRdb reprocessed the 5' RACE reads, keeping one entry per CDR3 protein, no DNA. The specimen's table records about 140,000 distinct CDR3 sequences. The sequence was obtained from a human donor with ulcerative colitis or Crohn's disease, or a healthy co-twin of an affected twin (not recorded which). Specimen: blood.

CDR3 region: CASSQDGAPEAFF. The rearrangement joins TRBV3-1 to TRBJ1-1. The CDR3 has 13 residues. CDR1 and CDR2 from the germline V gene are LGHDT and YNNKEL (reference sequence). Supplemented by reference TRBV3-1 and TRBJ1-1, the full variable domain reads DTAVSQTPKYLVTQMGNDKSIKCEQNLGHDTMYWYKQDSKKFLKIMFSYNNKELIINETVPNRFSPKSPDKAHLNLHINSLELGDSAVYFCASSQDGAPEAFFGQGTRLTVV.